The next 3 T cell receptor beta chains were all read from a single sample in a study of patients and donors after allogeneic stem cell transplantation. MiXCR, run by TCRdb on the RT-PCR reads, gives a single entry per CDR3 protein. The sample yields 390,000 or so distinct CDR3 sequences, 16% seen once. The sample taken for sequencing was blood, either unsorted or a sorted T cell fraction (not recorded which). These receptors were collected from a human donor who was either an allogeneic HSCT recipient or a stem cell or donor lymphocyte infusion donor (not recorded which). It is not recorded whose cells these are; they may come from a transplant donor.

This clonotype was seen a handful of times. The genes are TRBV20-1 and TRBJ1-1; D perhaps matches TRBD1 (6 bases). Germline lookup yields CDR1 DFQATT and CDR2 SNEGSKA (reference sequence). The CDR3 spans 15 residues. The DNA for the CDR3 is TGCAGCGAGGCAGGGAGGCAGGGGATGAACACTGAAGCTTTCTTT. Protein sequence: CSEAGRQGMNTEAFF.

This rearrangement joins TRBV20-1 to TRBJ2-3; D ambiguous. The CDR3 runs 15 residues. V lost 1 base and J 2 bases, leaving 13 bases between the germline ends. Germline assignment: CDR1 DFQATT and CDR2 SNEGSKA (reference sequence). The CDR3 region is CSARVAPKATDTQYF. The DNA for the CDR3 is TGCAGTGCTAGAGTGGCCCCGAAGGCCACAGATACGCAGTATTTT.

This clonotype came up a few times. The V gene is TRBV7-9, the J gene TRBJ2-7; the match to TRBD2 covers 9 bases. Germline trimming cut 5 bases from V and 2 bases from J; bases unmatched to any gene: 10. CDR1 is SEHNR, CDR2 FQNEAQ, per germline (reference sequence). The CDR3 covers 16 residues. The CDR3 loop is CASSDRRLAVAYEQYF. For the CDR3, the DNA is TGTGCCAGCAGCGATCGGAGACTAGCGGTCGCCTACGAGCAGTACTTC.